This TCR beta chain was sequenced during a study of T cells in Graves' hyperthyroidism and ophthalmopathy (dated by TCRdb to about 2019). Looking at the study overall: Peripheral blood was sampled at the time of initial diagnosis, prior to any treatment. After blood sampling, hyperthyroidism patients were treated with methimazole at a starting dose of 30 mg daily, and ophthalmopathy patients were treated with high-dose intravenous methylprednisolone. In several Graves' hyperthyroidism patients, the study also compared T-cell repertoires from thyroid tissue with T-cell repertoires from blood. The paper reports TCR Vbeta CDR3 sequencing of approximately 140 peripheral blood samples: some 41 ophthalmopathy, roughly 74 hyperthyroidism and approximately 17 progressor patients. A discovery cohort of about a hundred patients, approximately 45 with Graves' ophthalmopathy and 57 with stable Graves' hyperthyroidism, was used to find distinguishing TCR V-J signatures. An independent validation cohort of under 20 hyperthyroidism patients and 17 patients who later progressed to ophthalmopathy tested prospective prediction of ophthalmopathy. For training and testing, the 100 or so patients in the discovery cohort were randomly divided in a 7:3 ratio.

Results the study describes overall, beyond this receptor: In cross-validation, a model built on a 13 V-J signature told ophthalmopathy apart from stable hyperthyroidism with under 90% sensitivity and approximately 81% specificity, and in testing the same model reached 80%/75%. During validation, the model predicted progression to ophthalmopathy a median of approximately 6 months ahead of onset, with almost 71% sensitivity and less than 85% specificity. Blood samples also contained most of the expanded thyroid clonotypes (frequency above 0.001), which suggests that blood repertoires may reflect thyroid immune responses. Sample size was not statistically predetermined, and investigators were not blinded to group allocation.

From a lookup of the germline V gene (reference sequence), CDR1 and CDR2 are LGHDT and YNNKEL. Including the terminal cysteine and phenylalanine, the CDR3 comprises 18 residues. Only the CDR3 region is kept as DNA, spanning 54 bases read in frame from base 1. Trimming leaves V shorter by 5 bases and J shorter by 7 bases, with the junction holding 15 bases beyond the gene matches. A patient counted as having stable Graves' hyperthyroidism if no progression to ophthalmopathy occurred over 18 months of follow-up. Hyperthyroidism patients were newly diagnosed, had a disease duration of under 2 months, and were aged 18 to 65 years. Patients with uncontrolled infections, other autoimmune diseases, pregnancy or lactation were excluded. Diagnoses were based on clinical symptoms, serum thyroxine and TRAb, thyroid ultrasound and orbital computed tomography. Ficoll-Paque density gradient centrifugation was used to isolate PBMCs from about 9.4 ml of fresh peripheral blood. Total RNA was extracted with Trizol reagent, and quality was checked on an Agilent 2100 Bioanalyzer.

TCR beta CDR3 regions were amplified from RNA transcripts. A first-round RT-PCR of the TCR CDR3 used the HTBI primer set with the Qiagen OneStep RT-PCR kit. Libraries were constructed in a second round of multiplex PCR, after which size selection and purification were carried out. Paired-end sequencing of the libraries was performed with 100 bp reads on an Illumina HiSeq2000. In the original analysis: SOAPnuke was used to process the raw data, with reads discarded if the reads contained adapters or uncalled bases, had a mean Phred below 15, or lacked an exact constant-primer or identifier match. COPE v1.2.5 was used to merge the high-quality paired reads, and each unique nucleotide sequence was defined as a clonotype. MiTCR v1.1 was used to align clonotypes to the IMGT TRBV, TRBD and TRBJ reference segments. The analysis included only V-J combinations with a frequency above 0.0001, which together covered 99% to 99.2% of the repertoires. The TCS score was defined as F50 (clonal expansion) divided by E x V (chaos), with BLOSUM62-based TCRdist calculated between CDR3 peptides within each V-J. Welch's t-statistics and random forest reduced around 520 V-J features to 13, which were used in a naive Bayes classifier (R e1071). Using fastp at Q25 and MiXCR, TCRdb reprocessed the public reads and kept productive beta chains. Rows with a matching CDR3 protein are joined into one entry that keeps the most common DNA and genes. The V and J calls were determined by TCRdb, not by the authors. This sample is represented by some 440,000 distinct CDR3 sequences; 15% to 19% of them were singletons. Approximately 14% of the sample goes to the ten largest clones.

This clonotype was observed many times. Its target antigen remains unknown. Base qualities are not provided; no much larger clone lies one nucleotide away. The origin of this receptor is a woman aged 18-29 years with Graves' hyperthyroidism. Sequenced: blood. This receptor chain uses TRBV3-1 and TRBJ2-1, and 12 junctional nucleotides match TRBD2. The bases are TGTGCCAGCAGCGGACCGCGGACTAGCGGGACGAACGAGAATGAGCAGTTCTTC. This gives the protein CASSGPRTSGTNENEQFF.